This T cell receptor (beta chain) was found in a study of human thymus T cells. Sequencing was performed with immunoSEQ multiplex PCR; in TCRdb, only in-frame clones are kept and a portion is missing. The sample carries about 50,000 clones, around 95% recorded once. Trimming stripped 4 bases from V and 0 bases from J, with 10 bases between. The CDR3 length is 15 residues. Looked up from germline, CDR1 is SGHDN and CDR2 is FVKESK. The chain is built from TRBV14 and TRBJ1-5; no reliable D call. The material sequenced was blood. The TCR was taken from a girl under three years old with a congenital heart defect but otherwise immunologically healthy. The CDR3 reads CASSPASYSNQPQHF. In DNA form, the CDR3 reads TGTGCCAGCAGCCCCGCGTCATATAGCAATCAGCCCCAGCATTTT.